The clone carrying this T cell receptor (beta chain) was seen once. The data stem from a study of blood T cell repertoires in COVID-19. The table came from immunoSEQ multiplex PCR; TCRdb's copy has only in-frame clones and leaves some out. This table has 140,000 or so clones, 70% to 90% appearing once. V lost 3 bases and J lost 0, with 9 bases in between. The CDR3 is 15 residues long. Germline CDR1 LNHDA, CDR2 SQIVND (reference sequence). The V gene is TRBV19, the J gene TRBJ1-5, with D unresolved. This receptor was obtained from a human donor with acute or convalescent COVID-19. The donor label of this sample is uncertain. Input material: peripheral blood. CDR3 DNA: TGTGCCAGTAGTATGGAACGGGGTAGCAATCAGCCCCAGCATTTT. Protein sequence: CASSMERGSNQPQHF.